This is a list of T cell receptor beta chains from one sample in a study of T cell clones after liver transplantation. Sequencing used immunoSEQ multiplex PCR; TCRdb keeps in-frame clones, though not all of them. The repertoire has around 100,000 clones, around four fifths of them found once; the top ten carry approximately 0.99%. The sequencing here drew on CD4+ T cells from blood, taken before liver transplant. The receptors come from a human donor who received a liver transplant. CDR3s include the opening cysteine and the closing phenylalanine or tryptophan. Each record gives: CDR3 DNA, CDR3 protein, D gene, V gene, J gene, clone size. The D gene is left open where the match is weak. Size values are once, few and many counts, or a class for expanded clones, and some rows have none.

CDR3 DNA: TGTGCCAGCAGTCCCTGGACTAGCGGGTACTCCTACGAGCAGTACTTC
CDR3 protein: CASSPWTSGYSYEQYF
D gene: TRBD2
V gene: TRBV6-6
J gene: TRBJ2-7
clone size: NA

CDR3 DNA: TGTGCCAGCAGCTTAACGGTCGGGCCGAACACTGAAGCTTTCTTT
CDR3 protein: CASSLTVGPNTEAFF
D gene: NA
V gene: TRBV7-8
J gene: TRBJ1-1
clone size: NA

CDR3 DNA: TGTGCCAGCAGTCTGACAGGGGACGTCTACACCTTC
CDR3 protein: CASSLTGDVYTF
D gene: TRBD1
V gene: TRBV28
J gene: TRBJ1-2
clone size: once

CDR3 DNA: TGTGCCAGCAGTTTCGGGGGGTTCGATCAGCCCCAGCATTTT
CDR3 protein: CASSFGGFDQPQHF
D gene: NA
V gene: TRBV28
J gene: TRBJ1-5
clone size: NA

CDR3 DNA: TGTGCCAGCTCCCCGGCCACAGGGGGCAACTATGGCTACACCTTC
CDR3 protein: CASSPATGGNYGYTF
D gene: TRBD1
V gene: TRBV18
J gene: TRBJ1-2
clone size: NA

CDR3 DNA: TGTGCCAGCAGTGAATATAAACAACAGGGTAGGAATGAGCAGTTCTTC
CDR3 protein: CASSEYKQQGRNEQFF
D gene: NA
V gene: TRBV25-1
J gene: TRBJ2-1
clone size: NA

CDR3 DNA: TGTGCCAGCAGCGTAGGTCAGCGAGAGACCCAGTACTTC
CDR3 protein: CASSVGQRETQYF
D gene: NA
V gene: TRBV9
J gene: TRBJ2-5
clone size: few

CDR3 DNA: TGTGCCAGCAGTGTAGCATCCGACTATGGCTACACCTTC
CDR3 protein: CASSVASDYGYTF
D gene: NA
V gene: TRBV6-1
J gene: TRBJ1-2
clone size: NA

CDR3 DNA: TGTGCCAGCGCTACTAGCGGGAGGAGGGAGCAGTACTTC
CDR3 protein: CASATSGRREQYF
D gene: TRBD2
V gene: TRBV6-6
J gene: TRBJ2-7
clone size: NA

CDR3 DNA: TGTGCCAGCAGCTTAGTGGGCAGTAAGTGGGTGGAGACCCAGTACTTC
CDR3 protein: CASSLVGSKWVETQYF
D gene: NA
V gene: TRBV7-2
J gene: TRBJ2-5
clone size: NA

CDR3 DNA: TGCGCCAGCAGTGAACAGACAGGCCGGGAGCAGTACTTC
CDR3 protein: CASSEQTGREQYF
D gene: NA
V gene: TRBV10-1
J gene: TRBJ2-7
clone size: NA

CDR3 DNA: TGTGCCAGCAGCTTAGGGACAGGCCGCACAGATACGCAGTATTTT
CDR3 protein: CASSLGTGRTDTQYF
D gene: TRBD1
V gene: TRBV7-2
J gene: TRBJ2-3
clone size: NA

CDR3 DNA: TGTGCCAGCAGTGGGGTGCGACTAGCGGGGTACGAGCAGTACTTC
CDR3 protein: CASSGVRLAGYEQYF
D gene: TRBD2
V gene: TRBV6-1
J gene: TRBJ2-7
clone size: many

CDR3 DNA: TGTGCCAGCAGTTTTAAGGGGTTGGAGACCCAGTACTTC
CDR3 protein: CASSFKGLETQYF
D gene: NA
V gene: TRBV27
J gene: TRBJ2-5
clone size: NA

CDR3 DNA: TGCAGCGTCGATAGAGGACAACAAGAGACCCAGTACTTC
CDR3 protein: CSVDRGQQETQYF
D gene: NA
V gene: TRBV29-1
J gene: TRBJ2-5
clone size: NA

CDR3 DNA: TGTGCCAGCAGTTTAAGGGAACAGGGGCGAGTTTCTGGGGCCAACGTCCTGACTTTC
CDR3 protein: CASSLREQGRVSGANVLTF
D gene: TRBD1
V gene: TRBV27
J gene: TRBJ2-6
clone size: NA

CDR3 DNA: TGTGCCAGTACCAGTTGGAGTGAGCAGTTCTTC
CDR3 protein: CASTSWSEQFF
D gene: NA
V gene: TRBV19
J gene: TRBJ2-1
clone size: NA

CDR3 DNA: TGCGCCAGCAGCCTGCCGGGACAGGGTAGGGAGACCCAGTACTTC
CDR3 protein: CASSLPGQGRETQYF
D gene: TRBD1
V gene: TRBV5-1
J gene: TRBJ2-5
clone size: once

CDR3 DNA: TGTGCCAGCAGCTTTCGAATGCCGGCACACGACCAATATGGCTACACCTTC
CDR3 protein: CASSFRMPAHDQYGYTF
D gene: NA
V gene: TRBV7-2
J gene: TRBJ1-2
clone size: NA

CDR3 DNA: TGTGCCGGGAAATGGACAGTGAACACCGGGGAGCTGTTTTTT
CDR3 protein: CAGKWTVNTGELFF
D gene: NA
V gene: TRBV6-1
J gene: TRBJ2-2
clone size: NA

CDR3 DNA: TGTGCCAGCAGCGTAGGCAACACCATTAATGAAAAACTGTTTTTT
CDR3 protein: CASSVGNTINEKLFF
D gene: NA
V gene: TRBV9
J gene: TRBJ1-4
clone size: NA

CDR3 DNA: TGTGCCAGCAGACCGGGACACCTAAGTGAAGCTTTCTTT
CDR3 protein: CASRPGHLSEAFF
D gene: NA
V gene: TRBV6-6
J gene: TRBJ1-1
clone size: NA

CDR3 DNA: TGTGCCAGCAGCTTAGTCGCGGGGGACACTGAAGCTTTCTTT
CDR3 protein: CASSLVAGDTEAFF
D gene: NA
V gene: TRBV7-2
J gene: TRBJ1-1
clone size: NA

CDR3 DNA: TGTGCCAGCAGCCAGGGCGGGACAGGGCCGACTGAAGCTTTCTTT
CDR3 protein: CASSQGGTGPTEAFF
D gene: TRBD1
V gene: TRBV14
J gene: TRBJ1-1
clone size: NA

CDR3 DNA: TGTGCCAGCTCACCGCGACAGGGGGCTTTGGACATTCAGTACTTC
CDR3 protein: CASSPRQGALDIQYF
D gene: TRBD1
V gene: TRBV18
J gene: TRBJ2-4
clone size: NA

CDR3 DNA: TGTGCCAGCAGTCAGGGGAGCTCTGGAAACACCATATATTTT
CDR3 protein: CASSQGSSGNTIYF
D gene: NA
V gene: TRBV9
J gene: TRBJ1-3
clone size: NA

CDR3 DNA: TGTGCCAGCAGTTACTCAGAGGGGGAGATGAACACTGAAGCTTTCTTT
CDR3 protein: CASSYSEGEMNTEAFF
D gene: NA
V gene: TRBV6-6
J gene: TRBJ1-1
clone size: NA

CDR3 DNA: TGTGCCAGCAGCCCGACTAGCGGACCTCCCAGGTCCTACAATGAGCAGTTCTTC
CDR3 protein: CASSPTSGPPRSYNEQFF
D gene: TRBD2
V gene: TRBV5-5
J gene: TRBJ2-1
clone size: NA

CDR3 DNA: TGTGCCAGCAATGAATGGGGGCCAAAGTCCTACGAGCAGTACTTC
CDR3 protein: CASNEWGPKSYEQYF
D gene: NA
V gene: TRBV6-1
J gene: TRBJ2-7
clone size: NA

CDR3 DNA: TGTGCCAGCAGCGTATCTGATCTGAACACTGAAGCTTTCTTT
CDR3 protein: CASSVSDLNTEAFF
D gene: NA
V gene: TRBV9
J gene: TRBJ1-1
clone size: NA

CDR3 DNA: TGTGCCAGCAGTTTAGGGGGGCTTACTGGAAACACCATATATTTT
CDR3 protein: CASSLGGLTGNTIYF
D gene: NA
V gene: TRBV28
J gene: TRBJ1-3
clone size: NA

CDR3 DNA: TGTGCCTGGAGTCCCGGGGCCATCGGGGAGTTCTTC
CDR3 protein: CAWSPGAIGEFF
D gene: NA
V gene: TRBV30
J gene: TRBJ2-1
clone size: NA

CDR3 DNA: TGTGCCAGCAGTTTCAGCAGGGGTAATGAAAAACTGTTTTTT
CDR3 protein: CASSFSRGNEKLFF
D gene: NA
V gene: TRBV27
J gene: TRBJ1-4
clone size: NA

CDR3 DNA: TGTGCCTGGAAGTTGAGGGGGTCGGTTACCGGGGAGCTGTTTTTT
CDR3 protein: CAWKLRGSVTGELFF
D gene: NA
V gene: TRBV30
J gene: TRBJ2-2
clone size: NA

CDR3 DNA: TGTGCCAGCTCCTCCGGCGGGACAGGGGCCTACGAGCAGTACTTC
CDR3 protein: CASSSGGTGAYEQYF
D gene: TRBD1
V gene: TRBV18
J gene: TRBJ2-7
clone size: NA

CDR3 DNA: TGCAGCGTTCTAGTCGGCACAGATACGCAGTATTTT
CDR3 protein: CSVLVGTDTQYF
D gene: NA
V gene: TRBV29-1
J gene: TRBJ2-3
clone size: NA

CDR3 DNA: TGTGCCAGCAGCTTACGACAGAGCTCCTACGAGCAGTACTTC
CDR3 protein: CASSLRQSSYEQYF
D gene: NA
V gene: TRBV7-9
J gene: TRBJ2-7
clone size: NA

CDR3 DNA: TGTGCCAGCACCCGAGTGCGGGACGGAGAGCAGTTCTTC
CDR3 protein: CASTRVRDGEQFF
D gene: NA
V gene: TRBV9
J gene: TRBJ2-1
clone size: once

CDR3 DNA: TGTGCCAGCAGCTTAGGGACAGGTTACACTGAAGCTTTCTTT
CDR3 protein: CASSLGTGYTEAFF
D gene: NA
V gene: TRBV13
J gene: TRBJ1-1
clone size: NA